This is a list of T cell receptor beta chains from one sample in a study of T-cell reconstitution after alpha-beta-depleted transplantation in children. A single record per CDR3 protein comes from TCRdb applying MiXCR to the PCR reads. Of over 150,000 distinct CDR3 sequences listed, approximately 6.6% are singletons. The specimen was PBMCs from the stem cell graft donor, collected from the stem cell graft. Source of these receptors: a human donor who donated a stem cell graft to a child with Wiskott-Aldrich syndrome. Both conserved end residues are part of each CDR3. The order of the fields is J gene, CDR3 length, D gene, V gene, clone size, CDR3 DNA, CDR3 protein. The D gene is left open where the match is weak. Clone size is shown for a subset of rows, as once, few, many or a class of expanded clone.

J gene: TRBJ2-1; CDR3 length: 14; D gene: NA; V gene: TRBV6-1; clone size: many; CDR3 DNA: TGTGCCAGCGGCCCGGAACTCTATAACAATGAGCAGTTCTTC; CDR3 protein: CASGPELYNNEQFF
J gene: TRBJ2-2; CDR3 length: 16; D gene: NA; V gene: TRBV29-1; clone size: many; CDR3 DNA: TGCAGCGTTGAAGATCTAAGGGTTGCAAACACCGGGGAGCTGTTTTTT; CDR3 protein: CSVEDLRVANTGELFF
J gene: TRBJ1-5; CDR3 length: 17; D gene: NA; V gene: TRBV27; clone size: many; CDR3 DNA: TGTGCCAGCAGTTTATCCCCATGGGGAAATAGCAATCAGCCCCAGCATTTT; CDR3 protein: CASSLSPWGNSNQPQHF
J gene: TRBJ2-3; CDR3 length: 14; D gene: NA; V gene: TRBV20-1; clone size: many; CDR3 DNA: TGCAGTGCTAGGACTATCTCTAGCACAGATACGCAGTATTTT; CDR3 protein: CSARTISSTDTQYF
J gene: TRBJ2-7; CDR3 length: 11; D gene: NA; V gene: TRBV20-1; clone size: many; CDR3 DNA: TGCAGTGCTAGAAACTCCTACGAGCAGTACTTC; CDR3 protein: CSARNSYEQYF
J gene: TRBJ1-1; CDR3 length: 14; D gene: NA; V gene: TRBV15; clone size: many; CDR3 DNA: TGTGCCACCAGCATTAATTCAGTGAACACTGAAGCTTTCTTT; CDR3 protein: CATSINSVNTEAFF
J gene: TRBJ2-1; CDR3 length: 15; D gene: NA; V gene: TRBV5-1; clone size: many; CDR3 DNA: TGCGCCAGCAGCCATGACAGGCCCACCTACAATGAGCAGTTCTTC; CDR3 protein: CASSHDRPTYNEQFF
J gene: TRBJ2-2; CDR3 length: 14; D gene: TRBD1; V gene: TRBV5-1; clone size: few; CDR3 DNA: TGCGCCAGCAGTCCAAGACAGGGGACCGGGGAGCTGTTTTTT; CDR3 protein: CASSPRQGTGELFF
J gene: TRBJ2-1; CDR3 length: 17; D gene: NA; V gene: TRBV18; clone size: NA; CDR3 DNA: TGTGCCAGCTCACTGGGACCAGGCAACTTACTTTCCAATGAGCAGTTCTTC; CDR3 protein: CASSLGPGNLLSNEQFF
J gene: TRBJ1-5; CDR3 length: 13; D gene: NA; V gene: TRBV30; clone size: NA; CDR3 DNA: TGTGCCTGTAATACAGGGAGCAATCAGCCCCAGCATTTT; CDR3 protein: CACNTGSNQPQHF
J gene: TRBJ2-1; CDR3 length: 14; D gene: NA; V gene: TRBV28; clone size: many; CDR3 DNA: TGTGCCAGCAGGGTCCTCAGGGTTGGAAATGAGCAGTTCTTC; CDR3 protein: CASRVLRVGNEQFF
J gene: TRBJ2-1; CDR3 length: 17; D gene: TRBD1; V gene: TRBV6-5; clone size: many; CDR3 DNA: TGTGCCAGCAGTTACTCCCCGACAGGGATCTCCTACAATGAGCAGTTCTTC; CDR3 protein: CASSYSPTGISYNEQFF
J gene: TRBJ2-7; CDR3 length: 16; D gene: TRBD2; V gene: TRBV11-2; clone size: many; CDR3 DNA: TGTGCCAGCACCTCTCAAACTAGCGGGGATTCCTACGAGCAGTACTTC; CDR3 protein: CASTSQTSGDSYEQYF
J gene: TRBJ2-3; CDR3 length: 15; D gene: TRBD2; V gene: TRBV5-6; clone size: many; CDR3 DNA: TGTGCCAGCAGCTCGGGCCACCGACTAGCGGATACGCAGTATTTT; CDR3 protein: CASSSGHRLADTQYF
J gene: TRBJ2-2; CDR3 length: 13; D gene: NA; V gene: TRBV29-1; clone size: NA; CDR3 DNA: TGCAGCGTTGGTCGGCAAGTCACCGGGGAGCTGTTTTTT; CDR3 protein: CSVGRQVTGELFF
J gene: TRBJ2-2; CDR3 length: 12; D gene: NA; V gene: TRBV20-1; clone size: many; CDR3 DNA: TGCAGTGCTCAAGGGGGCACCGGGGAGCTGTTTTTT; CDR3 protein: CSAQGGTGELFF
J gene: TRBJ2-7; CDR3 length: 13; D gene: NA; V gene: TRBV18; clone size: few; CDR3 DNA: TGTGCCAGCTCAACGGGAGTTTCCTACGAGCAGTACTTC; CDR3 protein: CASSTGVSYEQYF
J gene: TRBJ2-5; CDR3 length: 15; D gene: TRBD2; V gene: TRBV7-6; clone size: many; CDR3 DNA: TGTGCCAGCAGCACCCCTAGCGGGAGCGTAGAGACCCAGTACTTC; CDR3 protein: CASSTPSGSVETQYF
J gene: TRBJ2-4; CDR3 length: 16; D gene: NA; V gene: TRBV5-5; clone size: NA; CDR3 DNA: TGTGCCAGCAGCCGAAGCTGGGGGGAGGCCAAAAACATTCAGTACTTC; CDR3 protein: CASSRSWGEAKNIQYF
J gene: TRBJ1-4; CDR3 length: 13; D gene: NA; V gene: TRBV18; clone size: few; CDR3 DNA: TGTGCCAGCTCAGAAGGTACAAGCGGAAAACTGTTTTTT; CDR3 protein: CASSEGTSGKLFF
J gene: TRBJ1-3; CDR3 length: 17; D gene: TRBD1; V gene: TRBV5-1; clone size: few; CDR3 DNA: TGCGCCAGCAGCCGAACGACCGGACAGGAGAATGGAAACACCATATATTTT; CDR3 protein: CASSRTTGQENGNTIYF
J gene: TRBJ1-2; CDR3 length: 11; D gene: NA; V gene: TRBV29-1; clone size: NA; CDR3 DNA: TGCAGCGTAGTATGGGGTTTTGACTACACCTTC; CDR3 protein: CSVVWGFDYTF
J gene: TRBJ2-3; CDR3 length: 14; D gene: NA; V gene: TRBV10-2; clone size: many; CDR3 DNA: TGCGCCAGCCGGGTGGGGGGTAGCACAGATACGCAGTATTTT; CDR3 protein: CASRVGGSTDTQYF
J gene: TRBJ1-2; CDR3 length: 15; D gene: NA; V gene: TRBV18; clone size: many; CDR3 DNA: TGTGCCAGCTCACCACCTCGGGGGATTTCCTATGGCTACACCTTC; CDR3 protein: CASSPPRGISYGYTF
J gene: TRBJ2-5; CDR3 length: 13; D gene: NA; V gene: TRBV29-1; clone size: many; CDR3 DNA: TGCAGCGTTGTAAAATCAGGGGTGGAGACCCAGTACTTC; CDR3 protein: CSVVKSGVETQYF
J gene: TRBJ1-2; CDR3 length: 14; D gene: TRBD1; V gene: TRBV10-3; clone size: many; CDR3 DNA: TGTGCCATACAACCGACAGGGGCCAACTATGGCTACACCTTC; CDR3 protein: CAIQPTGANYGYTF
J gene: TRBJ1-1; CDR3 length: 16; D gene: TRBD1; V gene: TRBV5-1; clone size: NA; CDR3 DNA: TGCGCCAGCAGAATTGGACAGGGGGGAATGAACACTGAAGCTTTCTTT; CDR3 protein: CASRIGQGGMNTEAFF
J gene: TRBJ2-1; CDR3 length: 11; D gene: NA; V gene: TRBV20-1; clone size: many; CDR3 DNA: TGCAGTGCTAGTTTTTACAATGAGCAGTTCTTC; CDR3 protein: CSASFYNEQFF
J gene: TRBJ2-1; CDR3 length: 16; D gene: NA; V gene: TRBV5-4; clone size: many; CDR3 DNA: TGTGCCAGCAGCTTGGCCTCGAGCCCGGCTTACAATGAGCAGTTCTTC; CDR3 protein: CASSLASSPAYNEQFF
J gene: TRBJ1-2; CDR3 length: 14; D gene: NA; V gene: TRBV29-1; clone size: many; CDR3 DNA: TGCAGCGTTACCCGAGGACAGAGTAACTATGGCTACACCTTC; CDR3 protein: CSVTRGQSNYGYTF
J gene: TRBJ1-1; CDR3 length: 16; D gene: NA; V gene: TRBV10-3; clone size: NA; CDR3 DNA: TGTGCCATCAGCGCCGGGACCTCAACCCTTGACACTGAAGCTTTCTTT; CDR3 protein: CAISAGTSTLDTEAFF
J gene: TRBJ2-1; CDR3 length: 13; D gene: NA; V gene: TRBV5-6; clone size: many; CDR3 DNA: TGTGCCAGCAGCTTCCAGGCCGGCAATGAGCAGTTCTTC; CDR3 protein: CASSFQAGNEQFF
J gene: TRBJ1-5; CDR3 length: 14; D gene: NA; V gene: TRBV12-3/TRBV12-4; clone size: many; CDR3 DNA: TGTGCCAGCAGTCCCCGGGACCGTTATCAGCCCCAGCATTTT; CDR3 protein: CASSPRDRYQPQHF
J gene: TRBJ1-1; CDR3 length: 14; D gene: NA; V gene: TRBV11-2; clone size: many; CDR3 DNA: TGTGCCAGCAGCCTTACAGGGTCCTGGACTGAAGCTTTCTTT; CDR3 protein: CASSLTGSWTEAFF
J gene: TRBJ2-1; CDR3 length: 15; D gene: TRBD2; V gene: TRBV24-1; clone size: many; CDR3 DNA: TGTGCCACCAGCTCCCGGGGAGGGAGGTATAATGAGCAGTTCTTC; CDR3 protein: CATSSRGGRYNEQFF
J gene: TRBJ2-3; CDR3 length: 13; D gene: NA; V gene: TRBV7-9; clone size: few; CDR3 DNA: TGTGCCAGCAGCTTTCACCCGGGGGATACGCAGTATTTT; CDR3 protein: CASSFHPGDTQYF
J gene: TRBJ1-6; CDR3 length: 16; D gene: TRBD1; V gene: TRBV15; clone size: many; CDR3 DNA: TGTGCCACCAGCAGATCACCGGGACAGGGAGATTCACCCCTCCACTTT; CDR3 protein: CATSRSPGQGDSPLHF
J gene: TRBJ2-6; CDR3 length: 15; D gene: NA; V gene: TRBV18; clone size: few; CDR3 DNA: TGTGCCAGCTCACCACCATCCGCTGGGGCCAACGTCCTGACTTTC; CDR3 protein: CASSPPSAGANVLTF
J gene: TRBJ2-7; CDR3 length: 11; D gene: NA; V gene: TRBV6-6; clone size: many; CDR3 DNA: TGTGCCAGCAGTTATCAGTACGAGCAGTACTTC; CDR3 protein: CASSYQYEQYF
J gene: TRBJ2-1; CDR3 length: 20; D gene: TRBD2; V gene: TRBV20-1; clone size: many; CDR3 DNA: TGCAGTGCTAGCCCCGAGCCGGGACTAGCCGTTCGGAGCTCCTACAATGAGCAGTTCTTC; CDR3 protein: CSASPEPGLAVRSSYNEQFF
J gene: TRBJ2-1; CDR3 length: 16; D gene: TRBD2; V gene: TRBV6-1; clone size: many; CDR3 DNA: TGTGCCAGCAGTGCCCCTCTGCGGGGGGGTGAAAATGAGCAGTTCTTC; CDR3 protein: CASSAPLRGGENEQFF
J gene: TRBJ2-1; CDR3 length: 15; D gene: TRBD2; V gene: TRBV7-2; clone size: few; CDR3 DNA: TGTGCCAGCAGCCCGGGACTAGCTAGGGCCGATGAGCAGTTCTTC; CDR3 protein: CASSPGLARADEQFF
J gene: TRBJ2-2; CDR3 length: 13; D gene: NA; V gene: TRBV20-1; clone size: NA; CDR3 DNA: TGCAGTGCTAGAGATCCTCGGAACGGGGAGCTGTTTTTT; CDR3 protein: CSARDPRNGELFF
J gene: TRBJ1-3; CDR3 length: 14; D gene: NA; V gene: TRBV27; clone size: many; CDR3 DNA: TGTGCCAGCAGCCAAACGGAACTAGGAAACACCATATATTTT; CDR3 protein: CASSQTELGNTIYF
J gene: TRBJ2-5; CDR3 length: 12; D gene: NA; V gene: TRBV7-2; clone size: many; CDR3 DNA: TGTGCCAGCAGCGCCTGGAAAGAGACCCAGTACTTC; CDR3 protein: CASSAWKETQYF
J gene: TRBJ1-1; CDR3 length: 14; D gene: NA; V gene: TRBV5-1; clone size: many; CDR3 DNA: TGCGCCAGCAGGGCGACATGGCGGAACACTGAAGCTTTCTTT; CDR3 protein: CASRATWRNTEAFF
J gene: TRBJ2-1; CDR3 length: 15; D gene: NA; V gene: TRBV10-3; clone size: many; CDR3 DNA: TGTGCCATCAGTGAACAGGGAAGCTCCTACAATGAGCAGTTCTTC; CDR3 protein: CAISEQGSSYNEQFF
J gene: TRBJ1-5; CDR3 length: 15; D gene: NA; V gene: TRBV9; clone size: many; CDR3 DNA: TGTGCCAGCAGCAAAACGGGGGGGGTAGATCAGCCCCAGCATTTT; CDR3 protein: CASSKTGGVDQPQHF
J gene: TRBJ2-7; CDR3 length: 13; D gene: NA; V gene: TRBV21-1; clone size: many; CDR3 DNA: TGTGCCAGCAACGGGACACGGACATACGAGCAGTACTTC; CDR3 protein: CASNGTRTYEQYF
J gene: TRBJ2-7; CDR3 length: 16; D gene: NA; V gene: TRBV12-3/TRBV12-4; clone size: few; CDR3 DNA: TGTGCCAGCAGTTTAAGGGCGGGTACAAGCTCCTACGAGCAGTACTTC; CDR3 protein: CASSLRAGTSSYEQYF
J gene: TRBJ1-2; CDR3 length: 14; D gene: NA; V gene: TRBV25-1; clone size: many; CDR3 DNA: TGTGCCAGCAGCGGGGGTGAGGAGAACTATGGCTACACCTTC; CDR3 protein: CASSGGEENYGYTF
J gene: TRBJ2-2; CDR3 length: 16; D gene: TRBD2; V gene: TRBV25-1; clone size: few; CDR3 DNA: TGTGCCAGCAGTGAATTCGGGGCGGGAGGGACCGGGGAGCTGTTTTTT; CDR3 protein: CASSEFGAGGTGELFF
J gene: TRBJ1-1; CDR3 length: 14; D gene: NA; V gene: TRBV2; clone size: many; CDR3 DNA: TGTGCCAGCAGTTTTAATAGGTTGGACACTGAAGCTTTCTTT; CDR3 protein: CASSFNRLDTEAFF